This TCR beta chain was found in a study of cytomegalovirus exposure and HLA in healthy donors. With 60 Vbeta and 13 Jbeta primers, the PCR was carried out. Method: immunoSEQ multiplex PCR; TCRdb's copy keeps in-frame clones and lacks some. The table has 95,000 to 120,000 clones, 70% to 85% seen once; the top ten hold 3.5% to 5%. V shed 6 bases and J 4 bases; nucleotides not matched to a gene: 3. Germline assignment: CDR1 MNHEY and CDR2 SMNVEV (reference sequence). The CDR3 has 14 amino acids. The TCR originated in a woman aged 40 to 55 in good health and CMV-seropositive. The V gene is TRBV27, the J gene TRBJ2-1; 10 bases are shared with TRBD2. The sample was PBMCs. The DNA for the CDR3 is TGTGCCAGCAGCATGACTAGCGGGTACAATGAGCAGTTCTTC. Translating gives CASSMTSGYNEQFF.